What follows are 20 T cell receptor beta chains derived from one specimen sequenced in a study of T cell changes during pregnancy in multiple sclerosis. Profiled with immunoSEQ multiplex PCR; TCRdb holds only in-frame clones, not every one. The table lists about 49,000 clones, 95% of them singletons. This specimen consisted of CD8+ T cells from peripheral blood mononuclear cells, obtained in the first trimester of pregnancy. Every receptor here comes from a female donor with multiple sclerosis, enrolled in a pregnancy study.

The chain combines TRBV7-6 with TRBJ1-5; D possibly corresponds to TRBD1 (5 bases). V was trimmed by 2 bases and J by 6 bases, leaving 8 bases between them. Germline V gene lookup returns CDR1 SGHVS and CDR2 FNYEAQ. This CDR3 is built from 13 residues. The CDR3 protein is CASSLSGGQPQHF. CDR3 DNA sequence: TGTGCCAGCAGCTTAAGCGGGGGTCAGCCCCAGCATTTT. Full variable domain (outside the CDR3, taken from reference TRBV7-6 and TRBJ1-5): GAGVSQSPRYKVTKRGQDVALRCDPISGHVSLYWYRQALGQGPEFLTYFNYEAQQDKSGLPNDRFSAERPEGSISTLTIQRTEQRDSAMYRCASSLSGGQPQHFGDGTRLSIL.

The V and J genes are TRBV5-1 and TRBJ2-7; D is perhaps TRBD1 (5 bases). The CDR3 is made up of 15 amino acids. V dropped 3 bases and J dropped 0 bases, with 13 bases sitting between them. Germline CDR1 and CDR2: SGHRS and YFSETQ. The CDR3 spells CASSSLGAPSYEQYF. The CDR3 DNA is TGCGCCAGCAGCTCCTTAGGGGCCCCCTCCTACGAGCAGTACTTC.

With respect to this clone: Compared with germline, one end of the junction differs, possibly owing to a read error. This CDR3 is CASSQSTGGRRERIF. CDR3 nucleotide sequence: TGCGCCAGCAGCCAGTCGACGGGGGGTCGGAGGGAAAGGATCTTT. The chain has TRBV4-1 and TRBJ1-1, with D perhaps TRBD1 (5 bases). The CDR3 loop spans 15 amino acids. CDR1 and CDR2 from the germline V gene are MGHRA and YSYEKL.

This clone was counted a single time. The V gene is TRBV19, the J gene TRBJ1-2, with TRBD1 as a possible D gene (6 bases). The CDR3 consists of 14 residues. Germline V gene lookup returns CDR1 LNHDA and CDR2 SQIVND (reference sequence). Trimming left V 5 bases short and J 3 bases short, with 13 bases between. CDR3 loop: CASSVVGAHYGYTF. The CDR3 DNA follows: TGTGCCAGTAGTGTGGTGGGGGCCCACTATGGCTACACCTTC.

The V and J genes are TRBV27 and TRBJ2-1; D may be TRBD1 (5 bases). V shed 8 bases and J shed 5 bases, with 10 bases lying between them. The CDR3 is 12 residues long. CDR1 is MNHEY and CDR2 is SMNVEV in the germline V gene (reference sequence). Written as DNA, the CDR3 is TGTGCCAGCCGCCGACAGAACAATGAGCAGTTCTTC. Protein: CASRRQNNEQFF.

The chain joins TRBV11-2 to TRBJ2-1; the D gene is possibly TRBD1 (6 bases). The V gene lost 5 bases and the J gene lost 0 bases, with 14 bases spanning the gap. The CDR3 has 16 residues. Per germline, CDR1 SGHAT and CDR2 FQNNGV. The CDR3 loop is CASSPLGGSSYNEQFF. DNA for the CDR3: TGTGCCAGCAGCCCCTTAGGGGGTTCCTCCTACAATGAGCAGTTCTTC.

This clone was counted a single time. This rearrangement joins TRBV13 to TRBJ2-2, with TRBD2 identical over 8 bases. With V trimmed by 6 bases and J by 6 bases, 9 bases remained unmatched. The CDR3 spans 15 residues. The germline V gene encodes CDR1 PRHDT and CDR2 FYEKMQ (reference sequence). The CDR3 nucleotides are TGTGCCAGCAGTAAAGCGGGGGTCAGTCCCGGGGAGCTGTTTTTT. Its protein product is CASSKAGVSPGELFF. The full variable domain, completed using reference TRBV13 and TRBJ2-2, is AAGVIQSPRHLIKEKRETATLKCYPIPRHDTVYWYQQGPGQDPQFLISFYEKMQSDKGSIPDRFSAQQFSDYHSELNMSSLELGDSALYFCASSKAGVSPGELFFGEGSRLTVL.

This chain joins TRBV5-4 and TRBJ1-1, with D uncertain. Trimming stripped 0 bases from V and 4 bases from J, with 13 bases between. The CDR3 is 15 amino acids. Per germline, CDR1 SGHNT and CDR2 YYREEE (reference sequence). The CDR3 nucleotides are TGTGCCAGCAGCTTGGACCGCGCTATTAGCACTGAAGCTTTCTTT. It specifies CASSLDRAISTEAFF.

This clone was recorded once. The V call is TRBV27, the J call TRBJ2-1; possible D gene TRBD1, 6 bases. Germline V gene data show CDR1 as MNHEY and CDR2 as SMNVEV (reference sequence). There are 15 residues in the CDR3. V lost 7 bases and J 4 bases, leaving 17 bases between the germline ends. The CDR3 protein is CASNLQGSLYNEQFF. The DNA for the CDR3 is TGTGCCAGCAACCTACAGGGATCTCTTTACAATGAGCAGTTCTTC.

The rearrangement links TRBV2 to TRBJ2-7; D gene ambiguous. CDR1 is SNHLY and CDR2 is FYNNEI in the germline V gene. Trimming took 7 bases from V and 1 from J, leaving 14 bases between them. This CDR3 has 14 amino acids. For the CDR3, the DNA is TGTGCCAGCACCCACAGAGCCTATTCCTACGAGCAGTACTTC. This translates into CASTHRAYSYEQYF.

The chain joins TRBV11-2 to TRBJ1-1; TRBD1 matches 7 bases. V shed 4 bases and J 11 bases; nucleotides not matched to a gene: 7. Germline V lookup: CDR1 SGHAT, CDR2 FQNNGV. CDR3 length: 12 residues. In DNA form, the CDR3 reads TGTGCCAGCAGCTCAGGGGGTGCGGGGGCTTTCTTT. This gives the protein CASSSGGAGAFF.

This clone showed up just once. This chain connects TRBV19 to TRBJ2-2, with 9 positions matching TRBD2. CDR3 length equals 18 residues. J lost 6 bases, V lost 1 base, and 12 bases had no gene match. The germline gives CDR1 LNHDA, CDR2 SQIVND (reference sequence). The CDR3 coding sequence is TGTGCCAGTAGTATAGCCCCCCCGGGCGGGAGGGATTCCGGGGAGCTGTTTTTT. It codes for CASSIAPPGGRDSGELFF.

The CDR3 region has the DNA TGTGCCAGTACTTCCGGACGGAGGGATCAGCCCCAGCATTTT. Protein product: CASTSGRRDQPQHF. The chain links TRBV19 to TRBJ1-5; D is undetermined. The CDR3 totals 14 residues. The germline V gene encodes CDR1 LNHDA and CDR2 SQIVND (reference sequence). Trimming pared 7 bases from V and 5 bases from J, leaving 15 bases between.

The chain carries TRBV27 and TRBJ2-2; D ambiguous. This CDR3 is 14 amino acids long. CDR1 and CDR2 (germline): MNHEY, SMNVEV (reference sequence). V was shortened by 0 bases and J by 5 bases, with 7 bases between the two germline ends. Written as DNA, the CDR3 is TGTGCCAGCAGTTTATCTGGAGTTACCGGGGAGCTGTTTTTT. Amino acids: CASSLSGVTGELFF.

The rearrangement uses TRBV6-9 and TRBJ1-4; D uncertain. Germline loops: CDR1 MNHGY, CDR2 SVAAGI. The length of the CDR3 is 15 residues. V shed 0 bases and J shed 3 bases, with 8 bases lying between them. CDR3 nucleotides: TGTGCCAGCAGTTATTCGAGGGTCCCTAATGAAAAACTGTTTTTT. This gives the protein CASSYSRVPNEKLFF.

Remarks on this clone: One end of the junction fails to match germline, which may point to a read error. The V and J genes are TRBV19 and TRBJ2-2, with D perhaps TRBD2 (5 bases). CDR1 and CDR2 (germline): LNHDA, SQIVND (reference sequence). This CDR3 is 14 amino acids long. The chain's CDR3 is CASSMMGNTGELLF. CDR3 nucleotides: TGTGCCAGTAGTATGATGGGGAACACCGGGGAGCTGCTTTTT.

CDR3 protein: CASRELAGGPDTQYF. The CDR3 nucleotides are TGTGCCAGCAGGGAGCTAGCGGGAGGGCCAGATACGCAGTATTTT. The rearrangement links TRBV2 to TRBJ2-3; TRBD2 matches 12 bases. Germline CDR1 SNHLY, CDR2 FYNNEI. This CDR3 is 15 amino acids long. V shed 6 bases, J shed 4 bases, and the junction held 5 bases outside the gene matches.

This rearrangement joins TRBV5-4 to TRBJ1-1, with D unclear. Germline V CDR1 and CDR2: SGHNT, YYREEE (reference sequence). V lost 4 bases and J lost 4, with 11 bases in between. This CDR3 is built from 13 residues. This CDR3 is CASSPGGGTEAFF. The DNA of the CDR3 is TGTGCCAGCAGCCCGGGAGGAGGCACTGAAGCTTTCTTT.

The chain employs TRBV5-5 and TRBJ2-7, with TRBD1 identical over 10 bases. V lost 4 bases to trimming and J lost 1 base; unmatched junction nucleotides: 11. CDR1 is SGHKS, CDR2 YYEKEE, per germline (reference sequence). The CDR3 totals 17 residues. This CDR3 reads CASSHSFPGQGSYEQYF. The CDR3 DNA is TGTGCCAGCAGCCACTCCTTCCCGGGACAGGGGTCCTACGAGCAGTACTTC.

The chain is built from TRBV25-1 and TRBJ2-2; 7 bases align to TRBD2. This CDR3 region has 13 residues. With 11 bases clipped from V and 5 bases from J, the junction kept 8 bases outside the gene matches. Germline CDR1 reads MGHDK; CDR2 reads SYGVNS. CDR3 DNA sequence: TGTGCCGCCGGCCCGGGAGGAACCGGGGAGCTGTTTTTT. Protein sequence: CAAGPGGTGELFF.